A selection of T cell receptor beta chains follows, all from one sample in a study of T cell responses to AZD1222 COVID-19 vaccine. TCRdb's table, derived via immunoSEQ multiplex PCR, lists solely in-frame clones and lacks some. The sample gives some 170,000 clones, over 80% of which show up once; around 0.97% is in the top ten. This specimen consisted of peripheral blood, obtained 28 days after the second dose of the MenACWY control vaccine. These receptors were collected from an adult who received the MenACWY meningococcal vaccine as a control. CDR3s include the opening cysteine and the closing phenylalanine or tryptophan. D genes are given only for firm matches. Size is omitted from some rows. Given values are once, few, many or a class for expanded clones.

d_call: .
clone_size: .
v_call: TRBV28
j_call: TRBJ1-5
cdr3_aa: CASSLNGQNQPQHF
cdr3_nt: TGTGCCAGCAGTTTAAACGGACAGAATCAGCCCCAGCATTTT

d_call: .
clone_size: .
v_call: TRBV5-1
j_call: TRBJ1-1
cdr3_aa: CASSLVRGTEAFF
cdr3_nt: TGCGCCAGCAGCTTGGTGAGGGGCACTGAAGCTTTCTTT

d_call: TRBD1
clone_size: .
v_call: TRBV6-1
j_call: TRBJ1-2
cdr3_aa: CASSEGGVRDRVEGYTF
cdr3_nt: TGTGCCAGCAGTGAGGGGGGAGTCCGGGACAGGGTGGAAGGCTACACCTTC

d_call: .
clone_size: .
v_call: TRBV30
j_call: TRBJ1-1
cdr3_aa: CAWSPWGTEAFF
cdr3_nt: TGTGCCTGGAGTCCCTGGGGGACTGAAGCTTTCTTT

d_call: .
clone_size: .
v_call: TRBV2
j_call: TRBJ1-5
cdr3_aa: CASRTSQGPQHF
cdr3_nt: TGTGCCAGCAGAACGTCCCAGGGGCCCCAGCATTTT

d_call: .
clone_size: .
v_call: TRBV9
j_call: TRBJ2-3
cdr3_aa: CASSVLADTQYF
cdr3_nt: TGTGCCAGCAGCGTATTGGCAGATACGCAGTATTTT

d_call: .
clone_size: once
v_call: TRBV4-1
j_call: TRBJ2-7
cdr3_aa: CASSHPETSYEQYF
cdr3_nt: TGCGCCAGCAGCCACCCAGAAACTAGCTACGAGCAGTACTTC

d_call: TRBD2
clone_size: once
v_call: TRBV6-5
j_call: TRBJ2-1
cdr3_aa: CASRSSGSSYNEQFF
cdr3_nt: TGTGCCAGCAGGTCTAGCGGTTCTTCCTACAATGAGCAGTTCTTC

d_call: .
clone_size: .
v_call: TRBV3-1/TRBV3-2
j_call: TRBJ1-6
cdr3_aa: CASSRGGGKNSPLHF
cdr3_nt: TGTGCCAGCAGCCGCGGGGGGGGTAAGAATTCACCCCTCCACTTT

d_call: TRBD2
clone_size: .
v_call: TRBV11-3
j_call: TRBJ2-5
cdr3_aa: CASSLGGKQQETQYF
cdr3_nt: TGTGCCAGCAGCCTGGGGGGGAAGCAACAAGAGACCCAGTACTTC

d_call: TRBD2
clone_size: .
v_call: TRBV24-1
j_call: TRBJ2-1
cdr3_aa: CATSDPKAGAINEQFF
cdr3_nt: TGTGCCACCAGTGATCCCAAAGCGGGGGCAATTAATGAGCAGTTCTTC